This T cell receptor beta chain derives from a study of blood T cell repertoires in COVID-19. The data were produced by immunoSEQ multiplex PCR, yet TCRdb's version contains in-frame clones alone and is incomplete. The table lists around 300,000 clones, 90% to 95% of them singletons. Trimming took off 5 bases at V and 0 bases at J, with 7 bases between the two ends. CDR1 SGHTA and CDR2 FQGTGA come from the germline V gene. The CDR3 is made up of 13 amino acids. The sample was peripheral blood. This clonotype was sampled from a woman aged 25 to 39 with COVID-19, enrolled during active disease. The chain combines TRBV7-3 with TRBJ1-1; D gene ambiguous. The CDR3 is CASSEVMNTEAFF. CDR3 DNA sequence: TGTGCCAGCAGCGAGGTCATGAACACTGAAGCTTTCTTT. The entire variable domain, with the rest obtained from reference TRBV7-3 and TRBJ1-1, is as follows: GAGVSQTPSNKVTEKGKYVELRCDPISGHTALYWYRQSLGQGPEFLIYFQGTGAADDSGLPNDRFFAVRPEGSVSTLKIQRTERGDSAVYLCASSEVMNTEAFFGQGTRLTVV.